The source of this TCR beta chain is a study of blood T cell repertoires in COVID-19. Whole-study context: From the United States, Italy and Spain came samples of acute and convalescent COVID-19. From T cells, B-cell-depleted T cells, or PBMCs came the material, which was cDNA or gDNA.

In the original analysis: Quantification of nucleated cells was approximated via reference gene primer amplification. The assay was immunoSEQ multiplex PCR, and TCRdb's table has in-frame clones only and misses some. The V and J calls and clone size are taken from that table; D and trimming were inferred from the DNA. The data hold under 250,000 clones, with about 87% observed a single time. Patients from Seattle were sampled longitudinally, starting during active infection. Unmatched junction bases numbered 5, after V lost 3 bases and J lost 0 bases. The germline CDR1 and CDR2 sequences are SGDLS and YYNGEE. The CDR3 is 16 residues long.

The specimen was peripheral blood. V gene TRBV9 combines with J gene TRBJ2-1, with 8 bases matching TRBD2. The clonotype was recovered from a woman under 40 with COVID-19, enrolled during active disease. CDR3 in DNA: TGTGCCAGCAGCGGGAGCGGGGGCAGCTCCTACAATGAGCAGTTCTTC. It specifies CASSGSGGSSYNEQFF. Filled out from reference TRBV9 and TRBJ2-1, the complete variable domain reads DSGVTQTPKHLITATGQRVTLRCSPRSGDLSVYWYQQSLDQGLQFLIQYYNGEERAKGNILERFSAQQFPDLHSELNLSSLELGDSALYFCASSGSGGSSYNEQFFGPGTRLTVL.